One T cell receptor beta chain is described in this entry. TRAV and TRBV primers primed cDNA for both TCRalpha and TCRbeta. A roughly 20-cycle PCR with a constant-region primer and V-primer adapter amplified TCRs. Isolated mRNA underwent amplification by in vitro transcription. TCRdb recomputed calls from the reads with MiXCR, one row per CDR3 protein. The table lists 80,000 to 90,000 distinct CDR3 sequences, roughly a sixth of them singletons. This CDR3 is 13 amino acids long. Per the germline V gene, CDR1 is MNHEY and CDR2 is SVGEGT. Trimming stripped 5 bases from V and 4 bases from J, with 9 bases between. The data derive from a study of low-dose radiotherapy and immunotherapy resistance in tumors. Described time point: before trial treatment.

The chain has TRBV6-2 or TRBV6-3 and TRBJ1-5, with D uncertain. Sequences were derived from PBMCs, sampled before treatment. This sequence was found in a male donor with prostate cancer. CDR3 DNA: TGTGCCAGCAGTGAAGTGGGGAATCAGCCCCAGCATTTT. Its protein is CASSEVGNQPQHF.